Presented here are 20 T cell receptor beta chains from one specimen sequenced in a study of cytomegalovirus exposure and HLA in healthy donors. Vbeta (60) and Jbeta (13) primers were used in the PCR. Data came from immunoSEQ multiplex PCR; TCRdb stores just in-frame clones and leaves some out. The data hold about 61,000 clones, with 89% observed a single time. Input material: PBMCs. Receptors were obtained from a man younger than 40 in good health and CMV-seropositive.

The V and J genes are TRBV2 and TRBJ2-3; 10 positions match TRBD1. The germline gives CDR1 SNHLY, CDR2 FYNNEI. V was clipped by 4 bases and J by 0 bases; unmatched bases: 4. The CDR3 runs to 16 residues. The CDR3 coding sequence is TGTGCCAGCAGTGTGGGGACAGGGGCAAGCACAGATACGCAGTATTTT. The encoded protein is CASSVGTGASTDTQYF.

The rearrangement uses TRBV21-1 and TRBJ2-1; the D call in the table, TRBD2, was not verified against the DNA. TRBV21-1 is termed a pseudogene. The CDR3 length is 22 residues. DNA of the CDR3: TGTGCCAGCAGCACAAGGACTAGCGGGGGGATTCCCGGCCAAAGCTCCTACAATGAGCAGTTCTTC. Residues: CASSTRTSGGIPGQSSYNEQFF.

This clone appeared a single time. Here the CDR3 reads CASSQRQQGKLYEQYF. CDR3 DNA sequence: TGTGCCAGCAGCCAAAGACAACAGGGGAAACTCTACGAGCAGTACTTC. V usage is TRBV11-2 and J usage is TRBJ2-7, with 7 bases fitting TRBD1. The CDR3 is made up of 16 amino acids. V dropped 5 bases and J dropped 3; count of bases not matched to a gene: 13. CDR1 and CDR2 from the germline V gene are SGHAT and FQNNGV.

The CDR3 DNA follows: TGTGCCAGCAGTCCTCTAGCGGGAGGCGGGGAGACCCAGTACTTC. Amino acids: CASSPLAGGGETQYF. The V call is TRBV14, the J call TRBJ2-5, with 11 nucleotides matching TRBD2. The CDR3 has 15 amino acids. Per the germline V gene, CDR1 is SGHDN and CDR2 is FVKESK. V was clipped by 6 bases and J by 5 bases; unmatched bases: 8.

This rearrangement joins TRBV25-1 to TRBJ2-7; weak D call: TRBD1 (5 bases). V lost 0 bases and J lost 4, with 13 bases in between. CDR3 size: 15 residues. The germline V gene has CDR1 MGHDK and CDR2 SYGVNS. The CDR3 reads CASSEYRQGRYEQYF. CDR3 bases: TGTGCCAGCAGTGAATATAGGCAGGGTAGGTACGAGCAGTACTTC.

This clone was detected once. The chain joins TRBV5-1 to TRBJ2-7; D call uncertain. Germline CDR1 is SGHRS and CDR2 is YFSETQ. This CDR3 has 13 residues. V lost 0 bases and J 2 bases, leaving 6 bases between the germline ends. In DNA, the CDR3 is TGCGCCAGCAGCTTGGACAGTACCTACGAGCAGTACTTC. It is translated as CASSLDSTYEQYF.

This clone was detected a few times. The V call is TRBV11-3, the J call TRBJ2-2; no clear D. The CDR3 extends over 14 amino acids. V was shortened by 3 bases and J by 1 base, with 6 bases between the two germline ends. Germline assignment: CDR1 SGHNT and CDR2 YENEEA. The CDR3 reads CASSLIRNTGELFF. For the CDR3, the DNA is TGTGCCAGCAGCTTGATCAGGAACACCGGGGAGCTGTTTTTT.

The chain has TRBV28 and TRBJ2-2, with TRBD1 matching 7 bases. Trimming took 5 bases from V and 8 from J; bases not matched to a gene: 8. The V gene's germline CDR1 is MDHEN and CDR2 SYDVKM. The CDR3 sequence is 14 residues long. The CDR3 nucleotides are TGTGCCAGCAGTACGACAGGGATCGGTGGGGAGCTGTTTTTT. This gives the protein CASSTTGIGGELFF.

CDR3: CASRLYGGESYGYTF. The DNA of the CDR3 is TGTGCCAGCAGGCTTTATGGGGGCGAGAGCTATGGCTACACCTTC. The chain employs TRBV5-6 and TRBJ1-2; TRBD1 might be the D (6 bases). The CDR3 is 15 amino acids. Germline assignment: CDR1 SGHDT and CDR2 YYEEEE. Between the trimmed V and J ends, which lost 5 bases and 4 bases, there was a span of 18 bases.

The gene calls are TRBV30 and TRBJ2-3, with 10 bases aligning to TRBD1. CDR1 is GTSNPN and CDR2 is SVGIG in the germline V gene (reference sequence). The CDR3 runs 15 residues. V lost 4 bases to trimming and J lost 5 bases; unmatched junction nucleotides: 9. CDR3 residues: CAWTRGTGEKDTQYF. CDR3 in DNA: TGTGCCTGGACCCGTGGGACAGGGGAAAAAGATACGCAGTATTTT.

The chain uses TRBV5-4 and TRBJ2-1; perhaps TRBD1 as D (5 bases). The germline V gene has CDR1 SGHNT and CDR2 YYREEE (reference sequence). The V gene lost 6 bases and the J gene lost 8 bases, with 18 bases spanning the gap. The CDR3 consists of 14 residues. The CDR3 spells CASTLGGARDEQFF. The CDR3 coding sequence is TGTGCCAGCACCCTAGGTGGGGCACGGGATGAGCAGTTCTTC.

The V and J genes are TRBV30 and TRBJ2-7, with TRBD2 matching 10 bases. Germline V CDR1 and CDR2: GTSNPN, SVGIG (reference sequence). This CDR3 has 14 residues. Trimming removed 4 bases from V and 2 bases from J; junction bases left unmatched: 5. DNA for the CDR3: TGTGCCTGGAAGAGGACTAGCGGTCCCTACGAGCAGTACTTC. This codes for CAWKRTSGPYEQYF. The variable domain in full, completed from reference TRBV30 and TRBJ2-7, reads SQTIHQWPATLVQPVGSPLSLECTVEGTSNPNLYWYRQAAGRGLQLLFYSVGIGQISSEVPQNLSASRPQDRQFILSSKKLLLSDSGFYLCAWKRTSGPYEQYFGPGTRLTVT.

The rearrangement uses TRBV29-1 and TRBJ1-2; D might be TRBD1 (6 bases). This CDR3 contains 11 residues. CDR1 is SQVTM, CDR2 ANQGSEA, per germline. Trimming left V 6 bases short and J 12 bases short, with 17 bases between. The CDR3 nucleotides are TGCAGCGTCGAGAGGGGGGGGGCCGACACCTTC. Its translation: CSVERGGADTF.

The chain joins TRBV11-2 to TRBJ1-2; the D gene is possibly TRBD1 (5 bases). The CDR3 consists of 16 residues. CDR1 and CDR2 from the germline V gene are SGHAT and FQNNGV. The germline V and J ends were trimmed by 5 bases and 8 bases, with 24 bases remaining between them. CDR3 coding DNA: TGTGCCAGCAGCACCGGGCCCCAAGATTCCGGGGGAGGCTACACCTTC. This encodes CASSTGPQDSGGGYTF. Drawing the rest from reference TRBV11-2 and TRBJ1-2, the complete variable domain is EAGVAQSPRYKIIEKRQSVAFWCNPISGHATLYWYQQILGQGPKLLIQFQNNGVVDDSQLPKDRFSAERLKGVDSTLKIQPAKLEDSAVYLCASSTGPQDSGGGYTFGSGTRLTVV.

The chain is built from TRBV5-8 and TRBJ2-5, with a possible D match to TRBD2 (5 bases). The ends were cut back, 0 bases at V and 0 bases at J, with 9 bases in the middle. The CDR3 contains 15 residues. CDR1 is SGHTS and CDR2 is YDEGEE in the germline V gene. DNA for the CDR3: TGTGCCAGCAGCTTGGTGACTAACTACCAAGAGACCCAGTACTTC. Its translation: CASSLVTNYQETQYF. The variable domain in full, with the rest retrieved from reference TRBV5-8 and TRBJ2-5, is EAGVTQSPTHLIKTRGQQATLRCSPISGHTSVYWYQQALGLGLQFLLWYDEGEERNRGNFPPRFSGRQFPNYSSELNVNALELEDSALYLCASSLVTNYQETQYFGPGTRLLVL.

The chain couples TRBV6-1 to TRBJ1-1; no clear D gene. This CDR3 is 15 amino acids long. Trimming removed 1 base at V and 0 bases at J, with 9 bases between. The germline CDR1 and CDR2 sequences are MNHNS and SASEGT. CDR3 DNA: TGTGCCAGCAGTGAAGTTGACTCGATGAACACTGAAGCTTTCTTT. The encoded protein is CASSEVDSMNTEAFF.

V and J are TRBV14 and TRBJ2-7, with D possibly matching TRBD2 (6 bases). V lost 1 base, J lost 3 bases, and 16 bases lay in between. There are 16 residues in the CDR3. CDR1 SGHDN and CDR2 FVKESK come from the germline V gene. The chain's CDR3 is CASSQASGVGLYEQYF. The CDR3 DNA reads as TGTGCCAGCAGCCAAGCATCGGGGGTTGGGCTCTACGAGCAGTACTTC.

V is TRBV25-1 and J is TRBJ1-2; no definite D call. The V and J ends lost 0 bases and 6 bases respectively, with 5 bases between them. This CDR3 is 12 amino acids long. CDR1 and CDR2 (germline): MGHDK, SYGVNS. The CDR3 DNA sequence: TGTGCCAGCAGTGAATACGGAGATGGCTACACCTTC. Translated: CASSEYGDGYTF.

The chain joins TRBV28 to TRBJ2-7; D remains unclear. The ends were cut back, 4 bases at V and 0 bases at J, with 7 bases in the middle. The CDR3 has 13 residues. Germline assignment: CDR1 MDHEN and CDR2 SYDVKM. The CDR3 bases are TGTGCCAGCAGTTCACAGAACTCCTACGAGCAGTACTTC. This encodes CASSSQNSYEQYF.

CDR3 sequence: CASSFLGGERNEQFF. CDR3 nucleotide sequence: TGTGCCAGCAGCTTTCTGGGAGGAGAACGCAATGAGCAGTTCTTC. The chain carries TRBV11-2 and TRBJ2-1; D is perhaps TRBD2 (6 bases). Trimming pared 3 bases from V and 6 bases from J, leaving 15 bases between. Germline values: CDR1 SGHAT, CDR2 FQNNGV. This CDR3 has 15 amino acids.